The clone carrying this TCR beta chain was counted only a few times. Through a sample-barcoded 5' primer and a J-beta primer mix, a second PCR was run for roughly 7 to 11 cycles. TCRdb analysed the 5' RACE reads with MiXCR anew, one entry per CDR3 protein. The sample has approximately 1,100,000 distinct CDR3 sequences, around 45% seen once. The data derive from a study of blood T cells in healthy people across ages. Peripheral blood, 9.5 to 10 milliliters per donor, was collected. This CDR3 contains 14 residues. Germline-derived CDR1 and CDR2 are SQVTM and ANQGSEA. Trimming cost V 2 bases and J 7 bases; bases outside gene matches: 8.

The chain links TRBV29-1 to TRBJ2-1; 7 bases map to TRBD2. This TCR was sampled from an older woman in good health. Sequenced material: blood. The CDR3 nucleotides are TGCAGCGTTGAAAGGGCGGGAGAGAGGAATGAGCAGTTCTTC. Its translation: CSVERAGERNEQFF.